This T cell receptor beta chain came from a study of T cell responses to AZD1222 COVID-19 vaccine. Whole-study results and caveats: Nearly half of spike-specific TCRs reportedly target variant regions that are unmutated in the B.1.351 and B.1.1.7 variants. Donors, mostly white British, included more females; clonal diversity was possibly underestimated. With dominance at 160-218 and 743-854, vaccine-associated CD4 TCRs spanned spike.

This clone has only a few counts. The antigen is not known. Method: immunoSEQ multiplex PCR; TCRdb's copy keeps in-frame clones and lacks some. The repertoire holds roughly 150,000 clones, with roughly 90% as singletons. Looked up from germline, CDR1 is MDHEN and CDR2 is SYDVKM. V shed 6 bases and J shed 2 bases, with 13 bases lying between them. There are 14 residues in the CDR3. This TCR was sampled from an adult in good health. Sequencing used peripheral blood, obtained on day 0 of AZD1222 vaccination. V is TRBV28 and J is TRBJ1-2; weak D call: TRBD1 (5 bases). The CDR3 region is CASSDPGINYGYTF. In DNA, the CDR3 is TGTGCCAGCAGCGACCCAGGGATCAACTATGGCTACACCTTC.